This TCR beta chain is from a study of blood T cells in healthy people across ages. With a J-beta primer mix and a sample-barcoded 5' primer, a second PCR ran about 6 to 11 cycles. TCRdb called the 5' RACE reads again in MiXCR, with one record for every CDR3 protein. The sample yields roughly 800,000 distinct CDR3 sequences, 20% to 30% seen once. Trimming removed 5 bases from V and 3 bases from J; junction bases left unmatched: 12. From germline, CDR1 is MDHEN and CDR2 SYDVKM. The CDR3 extends over 18 amino acids. The sample was also reused in another study, on T cells of mothers and their children.

The sample consisted of blood. The TCR comes from a boy between 5 and 17 years old in good health. The chain has TRBV28 and TRBJ2-7; TRBD2 agrees at 14 bases. The CDR3 loop reads CASSHPGLAGERGYEQYF. CDR3 nucleotides: TGTGCCAGCAGTCATCCGGGACTAGCGGGGGAAAGGGGCTACGAGCAGTACTTC.